These T cell receptor beta chains were read from a single sample in a study of cytomegalovirus exposure and HLA in healthy donors. The table came from immunoSEQ multiplex PCR; TCRdb's copy has only in-frame clones and leaves some out. Of under 200,000 clones listed, roughly 76% are singletons. Sequencing input: PBMCs. Receptors originate from a human donor in good health. CDR3s include the opening cysteine and the closing phenylalanine or tryptophan. A D gene is named only where the DNA matches it firmly. Clone size appears in some rows only: once, few, many, or a class for an expanded clone.

TRBJ2-5 . . TRBV6-1 TGTGCCAGCAGTGAAGGACCAGGGGCGGGCCAAGAGACCCAGTACTTC CASSEGPGAGQETQYF
TRBJ1-5 . TRBD1 TRBV5-1 TGCGCCAGTAACAGGGGCGAGAGCAATCAGCCCCAGCATTTT CASNRGESNQPQHF
TRBJ2-3 . . TRBV13 TGTGCCAGCAGCTTAGGCCTTGTGGCAGTTAGCACAGATACGCAGTATTTT CASSLGLVAVSTDTQYF
TRBJ1-1 . . TRBV19 TGTGCCAGTAGTATTGCCGGGAACATGAACACTGAAGCTTTCTTT CASSIAGNMNTEAFF
TRBJ1-5 once . TRBV6-6 TGTGCCAGCAGTTACGGGGGGATGGGCAATCAGCCCCAGCATTTT CASSYGGMGNQPQHF
TRBJ2-7 . . TRBV15 TGTGCCACCAGCAGAGATAGGGCAGGGGTGGACGAGCAGTACTTC CATSRDRAGVDEQYF
TRBJ2-5 . . TRBV9 TGTGCCAGCAGCCTCAGGAGCGGCCAGGAGACCCAGTACTTC CASSLRSGQETQYF
TRBJ2-3 . . TRBV7-8 TGTGCCAGCAGCTCTAGCGATCTCGATCCGCAGTATTTT CASSSSDLDPQYF
TRBJ2-1 . . TRBV5-1 TGCGCCAGCACCCCTGGGGGGGCTAATGAGCAGTTCTTC CASTPGGANEQFF
TRBJ1-2 . TRBD1 TRBV5-4 TGTGCCAGCAGCCCCCCCAACCGGGACAGGGGGCCCGCTAACTATGGCTACACCTTC CASSPPNRDRGPANYGYTF
TRBJ2-2 few . TRBV5-1 TGCGCCAGCGCGGAGGGCACCGGGGAGCTGTTTTTT CASAEGTGELFF
TRBJ1-2 . . TRBV9 TGTGCCAGCAGCAAAGAAGGGGTCCACTATGGCTACACCTTC CASSKEGVHYGYTF
TRBJ1-2 . . TRBV19 TGTGCCAGTAGTATAGGGGCAGGGGCCTATGGCTACACCTTC CASSIGAGAYGYTF
TRBJ1-1 . . TRBV2 TGTGCCAGCAGGTATAGCACTGAAGCTTTCTTT CASRYSTEAFF
TRBJ1-4 . . TRBV6-1 TGTGCCGGGGGGTTCGCGGGCACTAATGAAAAACTGTTTTTT CAGGFAGTNEKLFF
TRBJ1-2 . TRBD1 TRBV6-6 TGTGCCAGCAGAATAGATGACAGGGGCTATGGCTACACCTTC CASRIDDRGYGYTF
TRBJ2-5 . . TRBV25-1 TGTGCCAGCAGTGAAAGTTTTTCCGGGGAGACCCAGTACTTC CASSESFSGETQYF
TRBJ1-2 . TRBD1 TRBV6-5 TGTGCCAGCACCCCGACAGGGGTGGATGGCTACACCTTC CASTPTGVDGYTF
TRBJ1-4 once TRBD1 TRBV5-1 TGCGCCAGCAGCGCGACAGGGACTAATGAAAAACTGTTTTTT CASSATGTNEKLFF
TRBJ1-6 . . TRBV7-2 TGTGCCAGCAGCTTATACCTCGAGGGATATTCACCCCTCCACTTT CASSLYLEGYSPLHF
TRBJ1-1 . . TRBV5-4 TGTGCCAGCAGCCTGGGACTGATGAACACTGAAGCTTTCTTT CASSLGLMNTEAFF
TRBJ2-5 . TRBD2 TRBV7-7 TGTGCCAGCAGCTCCGCTGAAACTAGCGGGGGGGCTGAGACCCAGTACTTC CASSSAETSGGAETQYF
TRBJ2-1 . TRBD2 TRBV25-1 TGTGCCAGCAGTAATACCGGGACTAAATACAATGAGCAGTTCTTC CASSNTGTKYNEQFF
TRBJ2-5 . . TRBV20-1 TGCAGTGCCTTGTTTGAAGAGACCCAGTACTTC CSALFEETQYF
TRBJ1-3 . TRBD1 TRBV11-2 TGTGCCAGCGCCAATCAGCCCCAGCCCAGGGGGTCTGGAAACACCATATATTTT CASANQPQPRGSGNTIYF
TRBJ1-1 . TRBD1 TRBV29-1 TGCAGCGTTGCTAGGGACAGGGGGGGGGACACTGAAGCTTTCTTT CSVARDRGGDTEAFF
TRBJ2-5 . . TRBV5-6 TGTGCCAGCAGCGAAGGGGGAGTTGTGGAAGAGACCCAGTACTTC CASSEGGVVEETQYF
TRBJ2-2 . TRBD2 TRBV7-2 TGTGCCAGCAGCTTAGAGCGGGGCGGGGGGTCCGGGGAGCTGTTTTTT CASSLERGGGSGELFF
TRBJ1-1 . TRBD1 TRBV6-5 TGTGCCAGCAGTCCGACAGGGATGGACACTGAAGCTTTCTTT CASSPTGMDTEAFF
TRBJ2-2 once . TRBV4-2 TGTGCCAGCAGCCAAGTATTGAACATAGCCGCCGGGGAGCTGTTTTTT CASSQVLNIAAGELFF
TRBJ2-7 . . TRBV7-9 TGTGCCAGCAGCTTAGCGGGGGCCGGCGAGCAGTACTTC CASSLAGAGEQYF
TRBJ1-1 once TRBD1 TRBV19 TGTGCCAGTAGTACCCTCTGGACAGGGAACACTGAAGCTTTCTTT CASSTLWTGNTEAFF
TRBJ2-3 . . TRBV7-3 TGTGCCAGCAGCCGAACAGGGTACACAGATACGCAGTATTTT CASSRTGYTDTQYF
TRBJ1-2 . . TRBV2 TGTGCCAGCAGTGAAGCGCGGGCAGGCTATGGCTACACCTTC CASSEARAGYGYTF
TRBJ2-7 . . TRBV7-6 TGTGCCAGCAGCTTAGATTGGCGGGGCTTCCCCTACGAGCAGTACTTC CASSLDWRGFPYEQYF
TRBJ1-3 once . TRBV18 TGTGCCAGCTCACCACAAACGAGCTCTGGAAACACCATATATTTT CASSPQTSSGNTIYF
TRBJ2-1 . TRBD2 TRBV4-2 TGTGCCAGCAGCCAAGATTTGGGAACTAGCGACAATGAGCAGTTCTTC CASSQDLGTSDNEQFF
TRBJ2-3 . TRBD1 TRBV15 TGTGCCACCAGCAAGTTACCGGACAGGGAATTCACAGATACGCAGTATTTT CATSKLPDREFTDTQYF
TRBJ2-1 . . TRBV4-3 TGCGCCAGCAGCCAAGACAGCGACTACAATGAGCAGTTCTTC CASSQDSDYNEQFF
TRBJ2-3 few TRBD1 TRBV10-1 TGCGCCAGCAGTGGGGACAGTTACACAGATACGCAGTATTTT CASSGDSYTDTQYF
TRBJ2-3 few . TRBV6-6 TGTGCCAGCAGTTACATACTATTCACAGATACGCAGTATTTT CASSYILFTDTQYF
TRBJ2-1 . . TRBV21-1 TGTGCCAGCAGCAAATTTCTGTCTAGCGGGGGTGCCTACAATGAGCAGTTCTTC CASSKFLSSGGAYNEQFF
TRBJ2-3 . TRBD2 TRBV27 TGTGCCAGCAGCATAATAGCGGGGCGCACAGATACGCAGTATTTT CASSIIAGRTDTQYF